This is a list of T cell receptor beta chains from one sample in a study of cytomegalovirus exposure and HLA in healthy donors. Using immunoSEQ multiplex PCR, the repertoire was profiled, and TCRdb retains in-frame clones only, with some absent. Counted here are roughly 290,000 clones, 80% occurring once; the ten biggest clones make up roughly 0.3%. Input material: PBMCs. The receptors derive from a girl aged 2 to 9 in good health and CMV-seronegative. Both conserved end residues are part of each CDR3. Each record gives: V gene, J gene, clone size, D gene, CDR3 DNA, CDR3 protein. The D gene is left open where the match is weak. Where a row states a size, it is once, few, many or the class of an expanded clone; other rows omit it.

TRBV19	TRBJ1-5	NA	NA	TGTGCCAGTAGTATAGATGGAGGGTTTGGCAATCAGCCCCAGCATTTT	CASSIDGGFGNQPQHF
TRBV19	TRBJ2-5	NA	NA	TGTGCCAGTAGTATAGCGGCAGGGATAGAGACCCAGTACTTC	CASSIAAGIETQYF
TRBV5-1	TRBJ2-5	NA	NA	TGCGCCAGCAGCTTGAGTTACAGCGGGGAGACCCAGTACTTC	CASSLSYSGETQYF
TRBV9	TRBJ2-2	NA	TRBD1	TGTGCCAGCAGCGACTTCCTAGGGGGCCCTAACACCGGGGAGCTGTTTTTT	CASSDFLGGPNTGELFF
TRBV19	TRBJ2-5	NA	TRBD1	TGTGCCAGTAGTATGGGAACAGGGGGTGGGGAGACCCAGTACTTC	CASSMGTGGGETQYF
TRBV5-1	TRBJ2-1	NA	TRBD2	TGCGCCAGCAGCAGTGTTGGACTAGCGGGGGACAATGAGCAGTTCTTC	CASSSVGLAGDNEQFF
TRBV4-1	TRBJ1-5	NA	TRBD1	TGCGCCAGCAGCCCAGGGAAGATTTTGGACAGGGGACCGTATAGCAATCAGCCCCAGCATTTT	CASSPGKILDRGPYSNQPQHF
TRBV19	TRBJ1-2	NA	NA	TGTGCCAGTAGTATCTACTCCAGGGGTGGTGACTATGGCTACACCTTC	CASSIYSRGGDYGYTF
TRBV5-1	TRBJ2-4	once	NA	TGCGCCAGCAGCTTGGACGGGCAGGGATTGCGCATTCAGTACTTC	CASSLDGQGLRIQYF
TRBV27	TRBJ1-1	NA	TRBD1	TGTGCCAGCAGCCAAGGGACAGGACTTTCGAACACTGAAGCTTTCTTT	CASSQGTGLSNTEAFF
TRBV5-1	TRBJ1-1	few	NA	TGCGCCAGCAGCTATAGCGGGACCACTGAAGCTTTCTTT	CASSYSGTTEAFF
TRBV2	TRBJ2-7	NA	NA	TGTGCCAGCAGTTTTCAACAGGACTACGAGCAGTACTTC	CASSFQQDYEQYF
TRBV5-6	TRBJ1-6	NA	TRBD1	TGTGCCAGCAGCTCCGACAGGGGGTCTACTTATAATTCACCCCTCCACTTT	CASSSDRGSTYNSPLHF
TRBV27	TRBJ2-2	NA	NA	TGTGCCAGCAGTTTCTTCGGGGAGCTGTTTTTT	CASSFFGELFF
TRBV5-1	TRBJ1-2	NA	TRBD1	TGCGCCAGCAGCTTGAAGGGACAGGGCCCATATGGCTACACCTTC	CASSLKGQGPYGYTF
TRBV2	TRBJ1-2	once	TRBD1	TGTGCCAGCAGTGAATACGGGGGACAGATTTATGGCTACACCTTC	CASSEYGGQIYGYTF
TRBV5-1	TRBJ2-3	NA	TRBD2	TGCGCCAGCAGCTTCTCCTCCGGGACTAGCGGGGGGGCCGTAACAGATACGCAGTATTTT	CASSFSSGTSGGAVTDTQYF
TRBV4-1	TRBJ1-4	NA	TRBD1	TGCGCCAGCAGCCACCTGGACAGGGGGCTGTCTAATGAAAAACTGTTTTTT	CASSHLDRGLSNEKLFF
TRBV7-2	TRBJ2-3	NA	NA	TGTGCCAGCAGCCATATTGAGTTTCGCACAGATACGCAGTATTTT	CASSHIEFRTDTQYF
TRBV2	TRBJ1-1	NA	NA	TGTGCCAGCCCCTCCCCCACACAGTTGAACACTGAAGCTTTCTTT	CASPSPTQLNTEAFF
TRBV4-1	TRBJ1-1	NA	NA	TGCGCCAGCAGCCAAGATTTCAGGCAAGTCACTGAAGCTTTCTTT	CASSQDFRQVTEAFF
TRBV5-1	TRBJ1-2	NA	NA	TGCGCCAGCAGCTCCCGGCGAGGGCCTCTATTTCATGGCTACACCTTC	CASSSRRGPLFHGYTF
TRBV6-5	TRBJ1-4	NA	NA	TGTGCCAGCAGTTGTCCAGGCTCAACTAATGAAAAACTGTTTTTT	CASSCPGSTNEKLFF
TRBV13	TRBJ1-4	few	NA	TGTGCCAGCAGCTTCCGAACCTTAACTGCTGAAAAACTGTTTTTT	CASSFRTLTAEKLFF
TRBV27	TRBJ1-4	NA	TRBD1	TGTGCCAGCAGTCCCGGGACAGGGGTTGGAAAACTGTTTTTT	CASSPGTGVGKLFF
TRBV5-6	TRBJ2-7	once	TRBD2	TGTGCCAGCAGCTGGGACCTTAGGACTAGGGATGAATACTTC	CASSWDLRTRDEYF
TRBV30	TRBJ2-2	NA	TRBD1	TGTGCCTGGAGCCGGAGGTCGGGACAGGGATTCCCCGGGGAGCTGTTTTTT	CAWSRRSGQGFPGELFF
TRBV2	TRBJ2-3	NA	TRBD2	TGTGCCAGCCTCCTCTTAGCGGGAACCACAGATACGCAGTATTTT	CASLLLAGTTDTQYF
TRBV29-1	TRBJ1-4	NA	NA	TGCAGTGTTGCGGAGGGTGCAACTAATGAAAAACTGTTTTTT	CSVAEGATNEKLFF
TRBV7-9	TRBJ1-1	NA	NA	TGTGCCAGCAGCTTAGTCGGGATTGAAGCTTTCTTT	CASSLVGIEAFF
TRBV7-9	TRBJ2-7	NA	TRBD2	TGTGCCAGCAGCGGGACGGCTGGACTAGCGGGAGGTTTGTACGAGCAGTACTTC	CASSGTAGLAGGLYEQYF
TRBV19	TRBJ1-5	NA	TRBD1	TGTGCCAGTAGTATTAAGGGGGCACTTGGCAATCAGCCCCAGCATTTT	CASSIKGALGNQPQHF
TRBV30	TRBJ2-7	NA	TRBD1	TGTGCCTGGAGTCGGGACAGGGAAAGGGGATACGAGCAGTACTTC	CAWSRDRERGYEQYF
TRBV7-9	TRBJ1-2	NA	NA	TGTGCCAGCAGCCCGCGGACAGACTATGGCTATGGCTACACCTTC	CASSPRTDYGYGYTF
TRBV2	TRBJ2-2	NA	NA	TGTGCCAGCAGCCGGGTTAGGGGGGGCCCCGGGGAGCTGTTTTTT	CASSRVRGGPGELFF
TRBV5-4	TRBJ1-2	NA	NA	TGTGCCAGCAGCAGTTCGGGTGCATACTATGGCTACACCTTC	CASSSSGAYYGYTF
TRBV5-6	TRBJ2-7	NA	NA	TGTGCCAGCAGCCCGGCCCCCGGGGGCTACGAGCAGTACTTC	CASSPAPGGYEQYF
TRBV28	TRBJ1-5	NA	NA	TGTGCCAGCAGCGGACAGCATAGCAATCAGCCCCAGCATTTT	CASSGQHSNQPQHF
TRBV2	TRBJ1-1	NA	TRBD1	TGCGCCAGCAGTGGGGACAGCACTGAAGCTTTCTTT	CASSGDSTEAFF
TRBV7-9	TRBJ2-7	NA	TRBD1	TGTGCCAGCAGTCTTCTCCGGGACAGGGGATACGAGCAGTACTTC	CASSLLRDRGYEQYF
TRBV30	TRBJ2-2	NA	NA	TGTGCCTGGAGTCCACAGGGTATCGGGGAGCTGTTTTTT	CAWSPQGIGELFF
TRBV27	TRBJ2-4	NA	NA	TGTGCCAGCAGCCCTACAGGGATGAGGAGAAACATTCAGTACTTC	CASSPTGMRRNIQYF
TRBV13	TRBJ2-3	few	NA	TGTGCCAGCCGACCTATCGCGGGGACCCGCACAGATACGCAGTATTTT	CASRPIAGTRTDTQYF
TRBV19	TRBJ2-7	few	TRBD1	TGTGCCAGTAGTACGGACAGGGCCTACGAGCAGTACTTC	CASSTDRAYEQYF
TRBV19	TRBJ2-2	once	TRBD2	TGTGCCAGTAGTCGGACTAGCGGGGGAGGATTGAACACCGGGGAGCTGTTTTTT	CASSRTSGGGLNTGELFF
TRBV30	TRBJ1-1	NA	NA	TGTGCCTGGAGTATCTCTGTGGAAGCTTTCTTT	CAWSISVEAFF
TRBV30	TRBJ2-1	NA	NA	TGTGCAGCGGACCACAATGAGCAGTTCTTC	CAADHNEQFF
TRBV27	TRBJ1-1	NA	TRBD1	TGTGCCAGCAGTTTAGATTCAGGGGGACGGACTGAAGCTTTCTTT	CASSLDSGGRTEAFF
TRBV5-1	TRBJ1-6	NA	TRBD1	TGCGCCAGCAGCGACGGACAGGGGGCTTATTCACCCCTCCACTTT	CASSDGQGAYSPLHF
TRBV11-2	TRBJ1-1	NA	NA	TGTGCCAGCAGCTTAGGGTGGACACTTTTAACTTTCTTT	CASSLGWTLLTFF
TRBV10-3	TRBJ2-1	NA	NA	TGTGCCATCAAATCAGGGGTCGGGGACTACAATGAGCAGTTCTTC	CAIKSGVGDYNEQFF